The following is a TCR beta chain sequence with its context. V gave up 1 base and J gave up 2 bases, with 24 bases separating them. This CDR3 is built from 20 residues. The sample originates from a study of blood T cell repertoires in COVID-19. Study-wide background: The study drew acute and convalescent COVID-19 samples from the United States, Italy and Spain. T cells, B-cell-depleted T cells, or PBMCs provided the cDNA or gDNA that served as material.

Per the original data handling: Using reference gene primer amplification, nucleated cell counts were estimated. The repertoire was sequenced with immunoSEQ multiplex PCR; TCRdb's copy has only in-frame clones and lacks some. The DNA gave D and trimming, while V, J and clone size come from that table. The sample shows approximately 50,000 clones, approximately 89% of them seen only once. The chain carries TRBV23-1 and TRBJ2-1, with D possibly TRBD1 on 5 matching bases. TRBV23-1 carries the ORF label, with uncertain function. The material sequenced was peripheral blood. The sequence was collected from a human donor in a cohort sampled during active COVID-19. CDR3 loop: CASSQWGRTCPKTPYNEQFF. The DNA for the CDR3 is TGCGCCAGCAGTCAATGGGGCAGGACATGCCCCAAAACCCCCTACAATGAGCAGTTCTTC.